This entry features one T cell receptor (beta chain) sequence. The data stem from a study of technical replicates of blood from a few donors. The CDR3 contains 16 residues. The V gene's germline CDR1 is SGHAT and CDR2 FQDESV (reference sequence). V was pared by 4 bases and J by 2 bases, with 5 bases of the junction left unmatched. TCRdb's table, derived via immunoSEQ multiplex PCR, lists solely in-frame clones and lacks some. The sample lists some 69,000 clones, approximately 88% seen once, with less than 5% in the top ten. The source is a human donor in good health. Some clones in this sample may be carry-over from other donors' samples. The rearrangement uses TRBV11-1 and TRBJ2-3; 11 positions agree with TRBD2. The sequencing sample was made of PBMCs. The CDR3, as DNA: TGTGCCAGCAGCTCGACTAGCGGGAAAATCACAGATACGCAGTATTTT. Translation: CASSSTSGKITDTQYF.